This entry lists 8 T cell receptor beta chains sequenced from one sample in a study of identical twins. TCRdb itself ran the 5' RACE reads through MiXCR, one entry per CDR3 protein. The data show around 550,000 distinct CDR3 sequences, with 13% to 15% seen just once and about 0.4% held by the top ten. These data were also reused for a study on yellow fever vaccine responses in identical twins.

The sequencing sample was made of CD4+ T cells sorted from blood. These receptors originate from a woman between 18 and 29 years old in good health.

This clonotype was observed a handful of times. This chain links TRBV7-2 with TRBJ1-5; D might be TRBD1 (5 bases). V lost 1 base to trimming and J lost 9 bases, with 16 bases between them. Germline V CDR1 and CDR2: SGHTA, FQGNSA. The CDR3 has 15 amino acids. This CDR3 reads CASSLGSGVLGPQHF. In nucleotides, the CDR3 is TGTGCCAGCAGCTTAGGGTCGGGGGTATTGGGGCCCCAGCATTTT.

This clonotype has a handful of counts. The CDR3: CASSFITPRGNEQFF. The DNA of the CDR3 is TGTGCCAGCAGTTTTATAACACCTAGGGGAAATGAGCAGTTCTTC. The chain is built from TRBV28 and TRBJ2-1; a possible D gene is TRBD1 (5 bases). Looked up from germline, CDR1 is MDHEN and CDR2 is SYDVKM. Trimming shortened V by 3 bases and J by 7 bases, and 16 bases separated the two germline ends. The CDR3 sequence is 15 residues long. Supplemented by reference TRBV28 and TRBJ2-1, the full variable domain reads DVKVTQSSRYLVKRTGEKVFLECVQDMDHENMFWYRQDPGLGLRLIYFSYDVKMKEKGDIPEGYSVSREKKERFSLILESASTNQTSMYLCASSFITPRGNEQFFGPGTRLTVL.

The chain carries TRBV7-2 and TRBJ2-2, with 8 positions matching TRBD2. V was pared by 5 bases and J by 5 bases, with 10 bases of the junction left unmatched. Germline CDR1 is SGHTA and CDR2 is FQGNSA. This CDR3 is 16 amino acids long. The CDR3 is CASSPWSGRETGELFF. The DNA of the CDR3 is TGTGCCAGCAGCCCATGGAGCGGGAGAGAAACCGGGGAGCTGTTTTTT. Full variable domain (outside the CDR3, taken from reference TRBV7-2 and TRBJ2-2): GAGVSQSPSNKVTEKGKDVELRCDPISGHTALYWYRQSLGQGLEFLIYFQGNSAPDKSGLPSDRFSAERTGGSVSTLTIQRTQQEDSAVYLCASSPWSGRETGELFFGEGSRLTVL.

The chain recombines TRBV5-1 with TRBJ2-1, with D tentatively TRBD1 (6 bases). The germline V and J ends were trimmed by 3 bases and 10 bases, with 14 bases remaining between them. The CDR3 is 13 residues long. Germline V gene sequence: CDR1 SGHRS, CDR2 YFSETQ. The CDR3 DNA follows: TGCGCCAGCAGCTGGGGTGGGACATTAGAGCAGTTCTTC. Amino acid sequence: CASSWGGTLEQFF.

This clonotype was seen only a few times. The chain links TRBV5-1 to TRBJ2-2; 9 bases match TRBD1. Trimming took 4 bases from V and 0 from J; bases not matched to a gene: 4. The germline CDR1 and CDR2 sequences are SGHRS and YFSETQ. The CDR3 runs to 16 residues. The CDR3 is CASSRGTGTNTGELFF. The CDR3 DNA follows: TGCGCCAGCAGCCGAGGGACAGGGACGAACACCGGGGAGCTGTTTTTT.

This clonotype was found a few times. The chain combines TRBV12-3 or TRBV12-4 with TRBJ1-5, with D unclear. The CDR3 sequence is 14 residues long. Trimming shortened V by 6 bases and J by 1 base, and 10 bases separated the two germline ends. The CDR3 reads CASSKGQSNQPQHF. CDR3 coding DNA: TGTGCCAGCAGCAAAGGTCAGAGCAATCAGCCCCAGCATTTT.

This chain joins TRBV5-1 and TRBJ2-2, with TRBD2 matching 14 bases. Trimming took 4 bases from V and 1 from J; bases not matched to a gene: 6. The CDR3 extends over 18 amino acids. Germline CDR1 and CDR2: SGHRS and YFSETQ. DNA of the CDR3: TGCGCCAGCAGCCTTCCGGGACTAGCGGGGGTGAACACCGGGGAGCTGTTTTTT. The encoded protein is CASSLPGLAGVNTGELFF.

The chain joins TRBV9 to TRBJ2-7; TRBD2 is a possible D gene (5 bases). Per the germline V gene, CDR1 is SGDLS and CDR2 is YYNGEE. Trimming cost V 4 bases and J 6 bases, with 17 bases left between them. This CDR3 has 14 amino acids. CDR3 in DNA: TGTGCCAGCAGCCCAGCGGTTGGTAGGTTCGAGCAGTACTTC. This translates into CASSPAVGRFEQYF.